The present entry profiles one TCR beta chain with its context. Its antigen is as yet unknown. The sample belongs to a study of T cell responses to AZD1222 COVID-19 vaccine. Study results and limitations: Spike-wide coverage was observed for vaccine-associated CD4 TCRs, with dominant responses at 160-218 and 743-854.

Second-dose schedules of about 4 or about 12 weeks were combined. The CDR3 has 15 residues. Germline assignment: CDR1 MDHEN and CDR2 SYDVKM. V was shortened by 8 bases and J by 8 bases, with 21 bases between the two germline ends. Clones were read by immunoSEQ multiplex PCR, and TCRdb kept only the in-frame ones, dropping some. The repertoire includes about 270,000 clones, approximately 94% of them detected once, and approximately 0.52% sits in the top ten. The V and J genes are TRBV28 and TRBJ1-4; TRBD1 is a possible D gene (5 bases). This clonotype was obtained from an adult who received the AZD1222 COVID-19 vaccine. Sequencing was performed on peripheral blood, taken 28 days after the second AZD1222 dose. Here the CDR3 reads CASGPRGLPGEKLFF. The CDR3 region has the DNA TGTGCCAGCGGACCCCGGGGCTTGCCAGGGGAAAAACTGTTTTTT.